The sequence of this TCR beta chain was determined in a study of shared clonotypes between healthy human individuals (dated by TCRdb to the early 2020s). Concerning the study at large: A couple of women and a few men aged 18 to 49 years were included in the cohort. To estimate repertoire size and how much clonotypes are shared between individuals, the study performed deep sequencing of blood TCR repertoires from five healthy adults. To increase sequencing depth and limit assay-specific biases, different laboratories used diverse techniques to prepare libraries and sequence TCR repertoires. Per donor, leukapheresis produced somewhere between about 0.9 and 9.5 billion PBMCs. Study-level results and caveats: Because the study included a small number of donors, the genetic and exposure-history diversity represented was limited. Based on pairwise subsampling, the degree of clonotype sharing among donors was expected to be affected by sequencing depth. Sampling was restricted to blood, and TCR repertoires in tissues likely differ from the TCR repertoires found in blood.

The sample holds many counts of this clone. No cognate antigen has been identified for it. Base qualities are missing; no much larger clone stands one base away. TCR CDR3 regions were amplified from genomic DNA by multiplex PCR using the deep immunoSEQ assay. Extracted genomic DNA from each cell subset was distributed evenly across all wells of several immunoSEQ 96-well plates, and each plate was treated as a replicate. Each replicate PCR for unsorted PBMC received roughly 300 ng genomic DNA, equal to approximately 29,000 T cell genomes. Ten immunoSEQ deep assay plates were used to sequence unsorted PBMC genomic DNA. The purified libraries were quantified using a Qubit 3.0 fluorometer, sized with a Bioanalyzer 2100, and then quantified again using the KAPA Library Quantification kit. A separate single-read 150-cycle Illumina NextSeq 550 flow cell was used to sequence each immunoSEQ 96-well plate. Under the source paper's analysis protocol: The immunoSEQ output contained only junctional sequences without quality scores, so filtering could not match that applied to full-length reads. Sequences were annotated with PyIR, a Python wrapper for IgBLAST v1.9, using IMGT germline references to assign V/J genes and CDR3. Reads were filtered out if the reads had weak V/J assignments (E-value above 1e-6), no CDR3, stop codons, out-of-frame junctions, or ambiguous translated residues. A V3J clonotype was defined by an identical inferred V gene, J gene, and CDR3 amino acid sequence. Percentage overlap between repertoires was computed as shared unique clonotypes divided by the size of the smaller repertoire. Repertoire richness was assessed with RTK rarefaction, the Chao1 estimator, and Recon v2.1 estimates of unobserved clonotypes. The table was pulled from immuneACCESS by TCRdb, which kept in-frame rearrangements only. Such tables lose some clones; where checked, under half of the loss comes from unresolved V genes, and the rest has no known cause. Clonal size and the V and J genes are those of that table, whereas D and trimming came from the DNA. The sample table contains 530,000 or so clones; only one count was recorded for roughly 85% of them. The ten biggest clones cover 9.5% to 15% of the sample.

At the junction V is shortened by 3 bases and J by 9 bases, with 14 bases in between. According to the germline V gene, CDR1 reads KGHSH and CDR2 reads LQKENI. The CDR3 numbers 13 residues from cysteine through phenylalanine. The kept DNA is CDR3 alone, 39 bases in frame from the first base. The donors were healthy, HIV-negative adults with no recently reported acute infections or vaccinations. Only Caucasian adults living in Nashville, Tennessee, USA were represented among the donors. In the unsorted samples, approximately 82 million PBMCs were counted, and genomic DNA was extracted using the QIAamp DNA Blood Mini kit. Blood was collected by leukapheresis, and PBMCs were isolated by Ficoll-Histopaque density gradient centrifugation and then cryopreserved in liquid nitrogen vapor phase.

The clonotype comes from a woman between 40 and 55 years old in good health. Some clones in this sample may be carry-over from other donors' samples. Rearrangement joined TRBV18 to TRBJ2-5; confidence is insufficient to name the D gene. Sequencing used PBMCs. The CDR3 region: CASSPPGEVAQYF. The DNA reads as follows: TGTGCCAGCTCACCCCCTGGGGAAGTGGCCCAGTACTTC. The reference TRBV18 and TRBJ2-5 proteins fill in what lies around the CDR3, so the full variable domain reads NAGVMQNPRHLVRRRGQEARLRCSPMKGHSHVYWYRQLPEEGLKFMVYLQKENIIDESGMPKERFSAEFPKEGPSILRIQQVVRGDSAAYFCASSPPGEVAQYFGPGTRLLVL.